Each of the 25 T cell receptor beta chains below was sequenced from the same sample in a study of shared clonotypes between healthy human individuals. TCRdb keeps only in-frame clones here, not all; method: immunoSEQ multiplex PCR. Of more than 2 million clones detected, roughly 96% appear once; the ten largest clones hold 0.1% to 0.15%. Source material: naive CD4+ T cells sorted from blood. Sample subset: CD45RA+ positively selected. The receptors stem from a young man in good health.

This sequence joins TRBV19 and TRBJ1-4; D possibly corresponds to TRBD1 (5 bases). Germline V lookup: CDR1 LNHDA, CDR2 SQIVND (reference sequence). Trimming stripped 4 bases from V and 4 bases from J, with 7 bases between. CDR3 size: 13 residues. CDR3 bases: TGTGCCAGTAGTAGTCAGGGTAATGAAAAACTGTTTTTT. Encoded protein: CASSSQGNEKLFF. Looking up the rest from reference TRBV19 and TRBJ1-4 gives the full variable domain: DGGITQSPKYLFRKEGQNVTLSCEQNLNHDAMYWYRQDPGQGLRLIYYSQIVNDFQKGDIAEGYSVSREKKESFPLTVTSAQKNPTAFYLCASSSQGNEKLFFGSGTQLSVL.

This rearrangement joins TRBV2 to TRBJ1-1, with D hard to call. Trimming pared 2 bases from V and 5 bases from J, leaving 9 bases between. The CDR3 loop spans 13 amino acids. Germline V CDR1 and CDR2: SNHLY, FYNNEI. The CDR3, as DNA: TGTGCCAGCAGTGAAAGGCGTGGAACTGAAGCTTTCTTT. Amino acids: CASSERRGTEAFF.

This sequence joins TRBV4-1 and TRBJ2-1, with 14 bases fitting TRBD2. The CDR3 is 16 amino acids. Germline V gene sequence: CDR1 MGHRA, CDR2 YSYEKL. Trimming took 5 bases from V and 8 from J; bases not matched to a gene: 8. The DNA of the CDR3 is TGCGCCAGCAGCTCCCAGGGGACTAGCGGGGGAGATGAGCAGTTCTTC. The encoded protein is CASSSQGTSGGDEQFF.

V usage is TRBV18 and J usage is TRBJ1-3; D perhaps matches TRBD1 (6 bases). This CDR3 has 17 amino acids. From germline, CDR1 is KGHSH and CDR2 LQKENI. Trimming removed 4 bases from V and 0 bases from J, with 16 bases in between. CDR3: CASSQFGTPTSGNTIYF. The CDR3 nucleotides read TGTGCCAGCTCACAATTCGGGACACCGACCTCTGGAAACACCATATATTTT.

V gene TRBV11-1 combines with J gene TRBJ1-5; TRBD1 matches at 11 bases. The length of the CDR3 is 19 residues. J gave up 3 bases and V 1 base, and 11 bases lay outside the gene matches. Per the germline V gene, CDR1 is SGHAT and CDR2 is FQDESV (reference sequence). The CDR3 nucleotides read TGTGCCAGCAGCTTAGAGAGGGACAGGGGGTGGCACTTCAATCAGCCCCAGCATTTT. It codes for CASSLERDRGWHFNQPQHF.

The V call is TRBV11-2, the J call TRBJ2-5; D is undetermined. Germline V gene lookup returns CDR1 SGHAT and CDR2 FQNNGV. The ends were cut back, 1 base at V and 4 bases at J, with 13 bases in the middle. The CDR3 is 15 residues long. CDR3 protein: CASSLGVRDTETQYF. In nucleotides, the CDR3 is TGTGCCAGCAGCTTAGGGGTTAGAGACACAGAGACCCAGTACTTC.

The CDR3: CASSPTGRKDQPQHF. The CDR3 nucleotides read TGCGCCAGCAGCCCGACAGGGAGGAAGGATCAGCCCCAGCATTTT. The chain uses TRBV5-1 and TRBJ1-5; 7 nucleotides match TRBD1. From germline, CDR1 is SGHRS and CDR2 YFSETQ. V dropped 4 bases and J dropped 5; count of bases not matched to a gene: 9. This CDR3 contains 15 residues.

The V gene is TRBV18, the J gene TRBJ2-7; 9 nucleotides align to TRBD1. The J segment lost 0 bases and the V segment lost 0 bases, leaving 6 bases of the junction unmatched. Germline V gene data show CDR1 as KGHSH and CDR2 as LQKENI. This CDR3 region has 17 residues. The CDR3 loop is CASSPPRDRESSYEQYF. Here the CDR3 DNA reads TGTGCCAGCTCACCACCACGGGACAGGGAGAGCTCCTACGAGCAGTACTTC.

This rearrangement joins TRBV6-1 to TRBJ1-2; D remains unclear. The germline gives CDR1 MNHNS, CDR2 SASEGT. The CDR3 is made up of 12 amino acids. The V and J ends lost 2 bases and 8 bases respectively, with 9 bases between them. The CDR3 DNA reads TGTGCCAGCAGTGAACTGGGTATCGGCTACACCTTC. Translating it yields CASSELGIGYTF.

The V call is TRBV7-8, the J call TRBJ2-7; D is perhaps TRBD1 (6 bases). Germline CDR1 reads SGHVS; CDR2 reads FQNEAQ. CDR3 size: 13 residues. The ends were cut back, 5 bases at V and 6 bases at J, with 14 bases in the middle. The CDR3 DNA reads TGTGCCAGCAGCAAAGGACAGAACCCCGAGCAGTACTTC. This translates into CASSKGQNPEQYF.

This chain connects TRBV2 to TRBJ2-1; D may be TRBD1 (5 bases). Trimming pared 3 bases from V and 6 bases from J, leaving 12 bases between. In germline, CDR1 is SNHLY, CDR2 FYNNEI. The CDR3 covers 14 residues. This CDR3 is CASSENQGGNEQFF. CDR3 DNA sequence: TGTGCCAGCAGTGAGAATCAGGGTGGCAATGAGCAGTTCTTC.

The rearrangement joins TRBV27 to TRBJ2-7; D tentatively fits TRBD1 or TRBD2 (5 bases each). This CDR3 spans 13 amino acids. The germline V and J ends were trimmed by 3 bases and 6 bases, with 12 bases remaining between them. CDR1 and CDR2 from the germline V gene are MNHEY and SMNVEV (reference sequence). CDR3 DNA sequence: TGTGCCAGCAGTTTGCGCAGGGAGAGCGAGCAGTACTTC. Its protein product is CASSLRRESEQYF.

As concerns this clone: Additional DNA sequences in this sample encode the identical CDR3. This sequence joins TRBV10-2 and TRBJ1-4, with 10 positions matching TRBD1. Germline V gene sequence: CDR1 WSHSY, CDR2 SAAADI. The CDR3 contains 13 residues. The junction had 4 bases not matched to a gene; V was cut back by 8 bases and J by 7 bases. The CDR3 spells CASSRDRGEKLFF. The CDR3 DNA sequence: TGCGCCAGCTCCCGGGACAGGGGTGAAAAACTGTTTTTT.

The chain links TRBV6-1 to TRBJ2-7; 11 bases map to TRBD2. The CDR3 has 15 residues. V lost 6 bases, J lost 7 bases, and 11 bases stayed unmatched. The germline V gene has CDR1 MNHNS and CDR2 SASEGT. The CDR3: CASRIAGGPSSEQYF. In DNA form, the CDR3 reads TGTGCCAGCAGGATAGCGGGAGGGCCGTCAAGTGAGCAGTACTTC.

The chain joins TRBV5-4 to TRBJ2-3; TRBD2 matches 9 bases. The CDR3 length is 15 residues. Trimming cost V 2 bases and J 0 bases; bases outside gene matches: 1. CDR1 and CDR2 from the germline V gene are SGHNT and YYREEE (reference sequence). Here the CDR3 reads CASSLLAGSTDTQYF. For the CDR3, the DNA is TGTGCCAGCAGCTTACTAGCGGGTAGCACAGATACGCAGTATTTT.

This chain connects TRBV11-1 to TRBJ2-2; D is unresolved. V lost 1 base to trimming and J lost 2 bases, with 5 bases between them. Per the germline V gene, CDR1 is SGHAT and CDR2 is FQDESV (reference sequence). The CDR3 extends over 14 amino acids. CDR3 sequence (DNA): TGTGCCAGCAGCTTAGGAGGTAACACCGGGGAGCTGTTTTTT. It translates to CASSLGGNTGELFF.

This rearrangement joins TRBV27 to TRBJ1-6; D might be TRBD1 (5 bases). Germline V gene data show CDR1 as MNHEY and CDR2 as SMNVEV (reference sequence). V gave up 3 bases and J gave up 10 bases, with 16 bases separating them. The CDR3 sequence is 15 residues long. CDR3 amino acids: CASSFGRGERSPLHF. The CDR3 nucleotides read TGTGCCAGCAGTTTTGGTCGGGGGGAGCGATCACCCCTCCACTTT.

About this clone: Other DNA sequences in this sample translate to the same CDR3. The genes are TRBV11-3 and TRBJ2-7; TRBD1 is a possible D gene (6 bases). Trimming stripped 5 bases from V and 1 base from J, with 9 bases between. CDR1 is SGHNT, CDR2 YENEEA, per germline. This CDR3 spans 13 amino acids. CDR3 amino acids: CASSRQGSYEQYF. Written as DNA, the CDR3 is TGTGCCAGCAGCCGCCAGGGGTCCTACGAGCAGTACTTC.

CDR3 region: CASSYTLTDGLNYGYTF. CDR3 nucleotides: TGTGCCAGCTCTTACACTCTGACAGATGGACTCAACTATGGCTACACCTTC. The chain links TRBV18 to TRBJ1-2; D is perhaps TRBD1 (5 bases). CDR3 length: 17 residues. Germline CDR1 KGHSH, CDR2 LQKENI. V was cut by 6 bases and J by 2 bases, with 22 bases left in between.

This clone showed up just a few times. The chain has TRBV7-2 and TRBJ1-1, with D possibly TRBD1 on 5 matching bases. Germline V lookup: CDR1 SGHTA, CDR2 FQGNSA. V was clipped by 4 bases and J by 1 base, with 13 bases between them. This CDR3 is 15 amino acids long. The CDR3 sequence: CASSSIFGGNTEAFF. DNA of the CDR3: TGTGCCAGCAGCTCAATATTTGGGGGGAACACTGAAGCTTTCTTT. The full variable domain, completed using reference TRBV7-2 and TRBJ1-1, is GAGVSQSPSNKVTEKGKDVELRCDPISGHTALYWYRQSLGQGLEFLIYFQGNSAPDKSGLPSDRFSAERTGGSVSTLTIQRTQQEDSAVYLCASSSIFGGNTEAFFGQGTRLTVV.

The chain employs TRBV28 and TRBJ2-5; 10 bases align to TRBD1. CDR1 is MDHEN and CDR2 is SYDVKM in the germline V gene. The CDR3 length is 15 residues. Germline trimming cut 3 bases from V and 5 bases from J; bases unmatched to any gene: 6. The CDR3 is CASSFPGQGRETQYF. CDR3 bases: TGTGCCAGCAGTTTCCCGGGACAGGGGAGGGAGACCCAGTACTTC.

The chain combines TRBV25-1 with TRBJ2-3, with TRBD2 as a possible D gene (6 bases). The germline V and J ends were trimmed by 1 base and 6 bases, with 20 bases remaining between them. Germline CDR1 reads MGHDK; CDR2 reads SYGVNS. The CDR3 spans 17 residues. CDR3 residues: CASSESAFAGITDTQYF. CDR3 DNA: TGTGCCAGCAGTGAATCGGCGTTTGCGGGAATAACGGATACGCAGTATTTT.

Here the CDR3 DNA reads TGTGCCAGCAGCTTAGTGGCTGGGGGGCCGTCCTACGAGCAGTACTTC. Residues: CASSLVAGGPSYEQYF. The chain combines TRBV7-2 with TRBJ2-7; D assignment may be TRBD1 or TRBD2 (6 bases each). The CDR3 covers 16 residues. In germline, CDR1 is SGHTA, CDR2 FQGNSA. Trimming pared 1 base from V and 1 base from J, leaving 14 bases between.

CDR3 region: CASSPRLVNEQFF. CDR3 DNA: TGTGCCAGCAGCCCCCGACTAGTTAATGAGCAGTTCTTC. The V call is TRBV9, the J call TRBJ2-1, with TRBD2 as a possible D gene (6 bases). CDR3 length: 13 amino acids. Trimming removed 4 bases from V and 7 bases from J, with 12 bases in between. CDR1 and CDR2 (germline): SGDLS, YYNGEE.

This sequence joins TRBV10-3 and TRBJ1-2, with D maybe TRBD1 (6 bases). Trimming took 6 bases from V and 6 from J, leaving 14 bases between them. Germline values: CDR1 ENHRY, CDR2 SYGVKD. This CDR3 is built from 13 residues. The CDR3 DNA follows: TGTGCCATCAGCCTGGACAGAGAAGATGGCTACACCTTC. It translates to CAISLDREDGYTF.